This is a list of T cell receptor beta chains from one sample in a study of blood T cell repertoires in COVID-19. Assay: immunoSEQ multiplex PCR; the TCRdb copy retains only in-frame clones and omits some. The sample carries fewer than 85,000 clones, approximately 89% recorded once. Source material: peripheral blood. These receptors originate from a human donor in a cohort sampled during active COVID-19. Each CDR3 is given with its conserved first and last residue. The D gene is left open where the match is weak. Size tells how often a clone was seen (once, few, many) or the class of an expanded clone, and some rows leave it out.

size	D	V	J	CDR3	DNA
-	TRBD1	TRBV30	TRBJ1-6	CAWTGTGIYSPLHF	TGTGCCTGGACCGGGACAGGGATTTATTCACCCCTCCACTTT
-	TRBD1	TRBV5-5	TRBJ1-6	CASSFGQGRNSPLHF	TGTGCCAGCAGCTTCGGACAGGGTCGCAATTCACCCCTCCACTTT
-	TRBD1	TRBV11-2	TRBJ2-3	CASSRNRDRVTDTQYF	TGTGCCAGCAGCCGGAACCGGGACAGGGTCACAGATACGCAGTATTTT
-	TRBD1	TRBV28	TRBJ1-5	CASRTGEQPQHF	TGTGCCAGCAGGACAGGGGAACAGCCCCAGCATTTT
-	TRBD1	TRBV5-6	TRBJ1-1	CASSSPRGLWDTEAFF	TGTGCCAGCAGCTCCCCCAGGGGGTTATGGGACACTGAAGCTTTCTTT
-	-	TRBV4-1	TRBJ2-7	CASSQDGGQNYEQYF	TGCGCCAGCAGCCAAGATGGTGGACAGAACTACGAGCAGTACTTC
-	-	TRBV2	TRBJ1-5	CASSLYLDQPQHF	TGTGCCAGCAGCCTCTACCTCGATCAGCCCCAGCATTTT
few	TRBD1	TRBV28	TRBJ1-4	CASSFDRVRDNEKLFF	TGTGCCAGCAGTTTTGACAGGGTCCGGGATAATGAAAAACTGTTTTTT
-	TRBD1	TRBV6-5	TRBJ1-5	CASTTGNGQPQHF	TGTGCCAGCACGACAGGGAACGGACAGCCCCAGCATTTT
once	TRBD1	TRBV30	TRBJ1-1	CAWSTRQGMNTEAFF	TGTGCCTGGAGTACGAGACAGGGCATGAACACTGAAGCTTTCTTT
-	-	TRBV12-3/TRBV12-4	TRBJ1-1	CASSLVDSTEAFF	TGTGCCAGCAGTTTAGTGGACAGCACTGAAGCTTTCTTT
-	-	TRBV27	TRBJ1-2	CASSLWGGHYGYTF	TGTGCCAGCAGTTTATGGGGGGGGCACTATGGCTACACCTTC
-	TRBD2	TRBV25-1	TRBJ2-1	CASSGTLAGGTYNEQFF	TGTGCCAGCAGCGGAACCTTAGCGGGGGGAACCTACAATGAGCAGTTCTTC
once	-	TRBV11-2	TRBJ2-7	CASSLGQVRYEQYF	TGTGCCAGCAGCTTAGGACAGGTCCGCTACGAGCAGTACTTC
few	TRBD1	TRBV5-6	TRBJ2-7	CASSSGTGQYEQYF	TGTGCCAGCAGCTCCGGGACAGGGCAATACGAGCAGTACTTC
-	TRBD1	TRBV6-5	TRBJ2-7	CASSYLQGAYEQYF	TGTGCCAGCAGTTACTTGCAGGGGGCCTACGAGCAGTACTTC
-	-	TRBV18	TRBJ2-7	CASSPVGVYEQYF	TGTGCCAGCTCACCAGTGGGCGTCTACGAGCAGTACTTC
-	-	TRBV24-1	TRBJ1-1	CATRAGALNTEAFF	TGTGCCACCAGGGCAGGGGCCTTGAACACTGAAGCTTTCTTT
-	-	TRBV5-6	TRBJ1-1	CASSSTGLLNTEAFF	TGTGCCAGCAGCTCTACAGGTTTACTTAACACTGAAGCTTTCTTT
-	-	TRBV7-8	TRBJ2-3	CASSLGQRARADTQYF	TGTGCCAGCAGCTTAGGGCAGCGTGCCCGCGCAGATACGCAGTATTTT
few	TRBD1	TRBV4-1	TRBJ1-2	CASSQARQGAGGYTF	TGCGCCAGCAGCCAAGCGCGACAGGGGGCAGGCGGCTACACCTTC
once	-	TRBV7-3	TRBJ1-1	CASSSGRGTEAFF	TGTGCCAGCAGTTCCGGCCGGGGCACTGAAGCTTTCTTT
-	-	TRBV11-2	TRBJ1-5	CASSLPGRNQPQHF	TGTGCCAGCAGCTTGCCAGGGCGAAATCAGCCCCAGCATTTT
-	TRBD2	TRBV11-2	TRBJ2-7	CASSLERGGGSYEQYF	TGTGCCAGCAGCTTAGAGCGGGGGGGCGGGTCCTACGAGCAGTACTTC
-	TRBD1	TRBV11-2	TRBJ2-7	CASSFDPGTGRREQYF	TGTGCCAGCAGCTTCGACCCCGGGACAGGGAGGCGGGAGCAGTACTTC
-	-	TRBV27	TRBJ2-7	CASSSRDIAYEQYF	TGTGCCAGCAGTTCCCGGGACATAGCCTACGAGCAGTACTTC
-	-	TRBV7-2	TRBJ2-7	CASSLSWNQDEQYF	TGTGCCAGCAGCTTATCATGGAACCAGGACGAGCAGTACTTC